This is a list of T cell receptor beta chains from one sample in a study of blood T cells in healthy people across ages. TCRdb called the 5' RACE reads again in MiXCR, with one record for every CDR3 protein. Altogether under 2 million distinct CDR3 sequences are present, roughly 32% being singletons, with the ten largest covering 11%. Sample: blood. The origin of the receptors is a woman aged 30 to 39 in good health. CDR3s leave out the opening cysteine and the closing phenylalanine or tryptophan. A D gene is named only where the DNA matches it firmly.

cdr3_aa: ASSPQGGAGSMVDTQY
v_call: TRBV5-1
d_call: NA

cdr3_aa: AISEFPKETQY
v_call: TRBV10-3
d_call: NA

cdr3_aa: ASSQPTSGGGSEQF
v_call: TRBV3-1
d_call: TRBD2

cdr3_aa: ASSMGLQETQY
v_call: TRBV12-3/TRBV12-4
d_call: NA

cdr3_aa: ASSAGQQDTQY
v_call: TRBV18
d_call: NA

cdr3_aa: ATSRDLASGSDEQY
v_call: TRBV15
d_call: TRBD2

cdr3_aa: AISAPQGGQETQY
v_call: TRBV10-3
d_call: NA

cdr3_aa: ASSLIAGWGTDTQY
v_call: TRBV28
d_call: TRBD2

cdr3_aa: ASISPTWQTQY
v_call: TRBV27
d_call: NA

cdr3_aa: ASSNRGGPSNEQF
v_call: TRBV9
d_call: TRBD2

cdr3_aa: ASSLRAGDYGYT
v_call: TRBV12-3/TRBV12-4
d_call: NA

cdr3_aa: ASSPFIGSTDTQY
v_call: TRBV27
d_call: NA

cdr3_aa: ASSIGDRDEQF
v_call: TRBV5-1
d_call: TRBD1

cdr3_aa: ASSFGRGFTDTQY
v_call: TRBV5-1
d_call: NA

cdr3_aa: SANLQGAQAF
v_call: TRBV20-1
d_call: TRBD1

cdr3_aa: ASSLGPSGFTDTQY
v_call: TRBV11-2
d_call: TRBD2

cdr3_aa: ASSILAGVYNEQF
v_call: TRBV7-2
d_call: TRBD2

cdr3_aa: ASSLAPGYEQY
v_call: TRBV7-8
d_call: NA

cdr3_aa: ASSPRRLAGEQY
v_call: TRBV3-1
d_call: TRBD2

cdr3_aa: ASSRAGSNYGYT
v_call: TRBV4-1
d_call: NA

cdr3_aa: ATSLAGTSGGVPSSYNEQF
v_call: TRBV7-2
d_call: TRBD2

cdr3_aa: ATRNRFADTQY
v_call: TRBV15
d_call: NA

cdr3_aa: SARISGTGGEQF
v_call: TRBV20-1
d_call: NA

cdr3_aa: ASSIRWGHPVTDTQY
v_call: TRBV19
d_call: NA

cdr3_aa: ASSSGTISSYEQY
v_call: TRBV12-3/TRBV12-4
d_call: NA

cdr3_aa: ARSLSVPAKNIQY
v_call: TRBV5-3
d_call: NA

cdr3_aa: ASSAFQGTEAF
v_call: TRBV9
d_call: NA

cdr3_aa: ASSQDRVRTDTQY
v_call: TRBV3-1
d_call: NA

cdr3_aa: ASSQDWGEGLETQY
v_call: TRBV4-1
d_call: TRBD2

cdr3_aa: ASSLVQSSYEQY
v_call: TRBV5-1
d_call: NA

cdr3_aa: ASSDRKGAISGNTQY
v_call: TRBV25-1
d_call: TRBD1

cdr3_aa: ASSYKYRQHHGYT
v_call: TRBV28
d_call: NA

cdr3_aa: ASRTGVSYNEQF
v_call: TRBV2
d_call: NA